One and the same sample provided the 4 T cell receptor beta chains below, sequenced in a study of cytotoxic CD8 clonotypes in ibrutinib-treated CLL. Measured with immunoSEQ multiplex PCR; TCRdb has only the in-frame clones, and not every one. The sample comprises around 310,000 clones, 80% of which are singletons, and 6.7% rests with the top ten. This material consisted of PBMCs, taken before ibrutinib treatment. The source is a human donor with chronic lymphocytic leukemia.

Turning to this clone: A read error may produce the germline difference seen at one junction end. V and J are TRBV11-2 and TRBJ1-5, with a weak D call TRBD1 (5 bases). The CDR3 length is 14 residues. CDR1 and CDR2 (germline): SGHAT, FQNNGV. In DNA form, the CDR3 reads TGTGCCAGCAGCGTAGACAGTCCCAATCAGCCCCAGCATTTT. It translates to CASSVDSPNQPQHF.

This sequence joins TRBV9 and TRBJ2-7; TRBD2 matches 9 bases. This CDR3 comprises 15 residues. Germline V CDR1 and CDR2: SGDLS, YYNGEE. V shed 4 bases and J 1 base; nucleotides not matched to a gene: 6. The CDR3 region has the DNA TGTGCCAGCAGCCTTAGCGGGAGCGGATCCTACGAGCAGTACTTC. Protein product: CASSLSGSGSYEQYF.

The chain couples TRBV5-1 to TRBJ1-2; 9 bases agree with TRBD1. Germline assignment: CDR1 SGHRS and CDR2 YFSETQ. The trim removed 4 bases at V and 7 bases at J, leaving 5 bases unmatched. The CDR3 length is 13 residues. The CDR3 region has the DNA TGCGCCAGCAGCACCGGGACAGGGTTTGGCTACACCTTC. Protein product: CASSTGTGFGYTF.

This clone was observed once. This chain joins TRBV20-1 and TRBJ1-1, with TRBD1 identical over 8 bases. V dropped 3 bases and J dropped 11; count of bases not matched to a gene: 5. Germline V gene data show CDR1 as DFQATT and CDR2 as SNEGSKA (reference sequence). CDR3 length equals 11 residues. This CDR3 is CSARGQVVAFF. The CDR3 DNA follows: TGCAGTGCTAGGGGACAGGTGGTTGCTTTCTTT.